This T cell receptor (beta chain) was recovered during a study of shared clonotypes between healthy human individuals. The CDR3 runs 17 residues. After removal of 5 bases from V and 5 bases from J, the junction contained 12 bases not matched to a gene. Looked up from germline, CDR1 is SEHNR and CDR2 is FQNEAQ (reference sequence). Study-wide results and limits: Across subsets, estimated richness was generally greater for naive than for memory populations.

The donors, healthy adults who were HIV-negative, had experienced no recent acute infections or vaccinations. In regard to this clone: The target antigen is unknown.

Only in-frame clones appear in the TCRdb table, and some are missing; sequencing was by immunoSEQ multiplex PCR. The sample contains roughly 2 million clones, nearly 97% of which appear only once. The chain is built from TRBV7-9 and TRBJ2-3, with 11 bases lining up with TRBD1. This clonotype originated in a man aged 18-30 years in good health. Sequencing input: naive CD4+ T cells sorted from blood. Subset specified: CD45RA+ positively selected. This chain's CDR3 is CASSPSMDRGPEDTQYF. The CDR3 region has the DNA TGTGCCAGCAGCCCTAGTATGGACAGGGGGCCGGAAGATACGCAGTATTTT.